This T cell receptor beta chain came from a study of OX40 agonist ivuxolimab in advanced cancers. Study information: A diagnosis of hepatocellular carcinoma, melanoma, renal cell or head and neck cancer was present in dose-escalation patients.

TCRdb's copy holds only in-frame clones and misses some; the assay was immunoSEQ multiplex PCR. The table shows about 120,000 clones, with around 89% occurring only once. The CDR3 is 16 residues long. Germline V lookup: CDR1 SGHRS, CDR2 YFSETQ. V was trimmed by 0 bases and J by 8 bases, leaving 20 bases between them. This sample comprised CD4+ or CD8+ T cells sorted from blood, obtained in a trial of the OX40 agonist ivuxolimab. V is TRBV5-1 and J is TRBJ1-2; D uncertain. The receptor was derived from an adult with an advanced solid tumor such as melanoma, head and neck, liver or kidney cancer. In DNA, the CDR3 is TGCGCCAGCAGCTTGGGTAGAGGGTTGGCAGATAGCGGCTACACCTTC. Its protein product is CASSLGRGLADSGYTF.